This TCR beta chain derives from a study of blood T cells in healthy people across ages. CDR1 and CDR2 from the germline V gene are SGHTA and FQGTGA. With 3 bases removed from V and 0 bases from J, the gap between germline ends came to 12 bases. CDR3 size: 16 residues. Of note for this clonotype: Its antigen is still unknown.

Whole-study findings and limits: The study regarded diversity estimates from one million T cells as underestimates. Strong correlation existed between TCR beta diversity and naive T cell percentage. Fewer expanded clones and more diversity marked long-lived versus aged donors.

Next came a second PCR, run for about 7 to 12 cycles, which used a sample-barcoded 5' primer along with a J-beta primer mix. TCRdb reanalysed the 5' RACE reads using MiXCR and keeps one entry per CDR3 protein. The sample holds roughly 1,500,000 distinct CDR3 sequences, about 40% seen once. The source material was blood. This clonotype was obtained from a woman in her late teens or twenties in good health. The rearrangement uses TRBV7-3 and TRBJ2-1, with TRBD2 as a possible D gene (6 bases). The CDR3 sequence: CASSLEGFLSYNEQFF. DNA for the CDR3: TGTGCCAGCAGCTTGGAGGGGTTCCTCTCCTACAATGAGCAGTTCTTC.